These 7 T cell receptor beta chains came from one sample sequenced in a study of blood T cell repertoires in COVID-19. Sequencing used immunoSEQ multiplex PCR; TCRdb keeps in-frame clones, though not all of them. This table holds about 250,000 clones, 65% to 85% found once. The sequenced sample was peripheral blood. The source is a man older than 75 with acute or convalescent COVID-19.

This rearrangement joins TRBV28 to TRBJ2-1, with TRBD1 matching 8 bases. CDR1 MDHEN and CDR2 SYDVKM come from the germline V gene. CDR3 length: 16 residues. The V segment lost 5 bases and the J segment 0 bases; nucleotides outside the gene matches: 6. CDR3 bases: TGTGCCAGCAGTCTCAGACAGGGGAGCTCCTACAATGAGCAGTTCTTC. Its translation is CASSLRQGSSYNEQFF.

The chain joins TRBV11-2 to TRBJ1-5; the D gene is possibly TRBD1 (5 bases). CDR3 size: 17 residues. With 7 bases removed from V and 1 base from J, the gap between germline ends came to 20 bases. Germline V gene data show CDR1 as SGHAT and CDR2 as FQNNGV. The CDR3 DNA reads as TGTGCCAGCATCTACCGGAAAGGGGTTTTGAGCAATCAGCCCCAGCATTTT. This codes for CASIYRKGVLSNQPQHF.

The V call is TRBV7-9, the J call TRBJ2-5, with 9 bases fitting TRBD1. CDR1 SEHNR and CDR2 FQNEAQ come from the germline V gene (reference sequence). J lost 7 bases, V lost 2 bases, and 5 bases had no gene match. The CDR3 extends over 14 amino acids. The CDR3 reads CASSLLTGGMTQYF. Written as DNA, the CDR3 is TGTGCCAGCAGCTTATTGACAGGGGGTATGACCCAGTACTTC.

The chain recombines TRBV11-2 with TRBJ1-5, with D maybe TRBD1 (5 bases). There are 15 residues in the CDR3. CDR1 and CDR2 from the germline V gene are SGHAT and FQNNGV. V lost 1 base to trimming and J lost 7 bases, with 14 bases between them. CDR3 nucleotides: TGTGCCAGCAGCTTAGGTTCAGGGCGAGGACAGCCCCAGCATTTT. This translates into CASSLGSGRGQPQHF.

J is TRBJ1-3 and V is TRBV7-2; D remains ambiguous. This CDR3 spans 15 amino acids. The V end was cut by 2 bases, the J end by 0 bases, with 8 bases between. CDR1 and CDR2 from the germline V gene are SGHTA and FQGNSA. In nucleotides, the CDR3 is TGTGCCAGCAGCTTAAGCGTCAGCTCTGGAAACACCATATATTTT. It translates to CASSLSVSSGNTIYF.

The chain links TRBV27 to TRBJ1-2; 9 positions agree with TRBD1. Germline V gene data show CDR1 as MNHEY and CDR2 as SMNVEV (reference sequence). Unmatched junction bases numbered 4, after V lost 3 bases and J lost 5 bases. The CDR3 is made up of 14 amino acids. The CDR3 DNA follows: TGTGCCAGCAGTTTTTCCGACAGGGGGTATGGCTACACCTTC. Its protein product is CASSFSDRGYGYTF.

The chain carries TRBV5-6 and TRBJ1-1; D possibly corresponds to TRBD1 (5 bases). Trimming removed 4 bases at V and 0 bases at J, with 13 bases between. The CDR3 loop spans 15 amino acids. Looked up from germline, CDR1 is SGHDT and CDR2 is YYEEEE. For the CDR3, the DNA is TGTGCCAGCAGCCCCGGGGGGGTCCTGAACACTGAAGCTTTCTTT. This encodes CASSPGGVLNTEAFF.